The 19 T cell receptor beta chains below all came from one sample that was sequenced in a study of cytomegalovirus exposure and HLA in healthy donors. PCR employed 60 Vbeta and 13 Jbeta primers. Only in-frame clones appear in the TCRdb table, and some are missing; sequencing was by immunoSEQ multiplex PCR. The repertoire holds about 98,000 clones, with about 81% as singletons. Sequenced material: PBMCs. The receptors here all came from a man aged 35 to 55 in good health and CMV-seronegative.

The V call is TRBV7-8, the J call TRBJ1-5; TRBD1 aligns across 7 bases. The CDR3 length is 16 residues. The V segment lost 3 bases and the J segment 6 bases; nucleotides outside the gene matches: 11. The germline V gene encodes CDR1 SGHVS and CDR2 FQNEAQ. CDR3 residues: CASSLTAGGSFQPQHF. The DNA for the CDR3 is TGTGCCAGCAGCTTGACCGCAGGGGGAAGTTTTCAGCCCCAGCATTTT.

The chain carries TRBV6-5 and TRBJ2-5, with a tentative D call TRBD2 (5 bases). CDR3 length: 13 amino acids. Germline V gene data show CDR1 as MNHEY and CDR2 as SVGAGI. With 6 bases removed from V and 2 bases from J, the gap between germline ends came to 10 bases. This CDR3 is CASSRGTQETQYF. The CDR3 DNA follows: TGTGCCAGCAGCCGGGGAACACAAGAGACCCAGTACTTC.

V and J are TRBV29-1 and TRBJ2-7; a weak D match, TRBD1 (5 bases). CDR3 length: 13 residues. Trimming removed 7 bases at V and 3 bases at J, with 16 bases between. Germline CDR1 reads SQVTM; CDR2 reads ANQGSEA. CDR3 region: CSALGQRIYEQYF. In DNA form, the CDR3 reads TGCAGCGCCCTGGGGCAGAGAATCTACGAGCAGTACTTC.

The V and J genes are TRBV11-3 and TRBJ1-1, with D possibly TRBD1 on 6 matching bases. The germline V gene has CDR1 SGHNT and CDR2 YENEEA. There are 14 residues in the CDR3. Trimming pared 2 bases from V and 4 bases from J, leaving 11 bases between. Here the CDR3 DNA reads TGTGCCAGCAGCTTACGCGGACAGAGCACTGAAGCTTTCTTT. Encoded protein: CASSLRGQSTEAFF.

The CDR3 DNA follows: TGCAGCGTTGAAGTCTCGGGGAGCTCTGGAAACACCATATATTTT. Residues: CSVEVSGSSGNTIYF. The chain combines TRBV29-1 with TRBJ1-3; D remains unclear. Germline V gene lookup returns CDR1 SQVTM and CDR2 ANQGSEA. V was pared by 1 base and J by 0 bases, with 10 bases between. The CDR3 consists of 15 residues. Using reference TRBV29-1 and TRBJ1-3 for the parts outside the CDR3, the full variable domain is SAVISQKPSRDICQRGTSLTIQCQVDSQVTMMFWYRQQPGQSLTLIATANQGSEATYESGFVIDKFPISRPNLTFSTLTVSNMSPEDSSIYLCSVEVSGSSGNTIYFGEGSWLTVV.

The chain is built from TRBV9 and TRBJ1-2, with 8 bases identical to TRBD1. With V trimmed by 2 bases and J by 6 bases, 3 bases remained unmatched. Germline loops: CDR1 SGDLS, CDR2 YYNGEE. The CDR3 contains 13 residues. CDR3 nucleotides: TGTGCCAGCAGCGTCGGACAGGGAGATGGCTACACCTTC. It encodes CASSVGQGDGYTF. Drawing the rest from reference TRBV9 and TRBJ1-2, the complete variable domain is DSGVTQTPKHLITATGQRVTLRCSPRSGDLSVYWYQQSLDQGLQFLIQYYNGEERAKGNILERFSAQQFPDLHSELNLSSLELGDSALYFCASSVGQGDGYTFGSGTRLTVV.

The chain combines TRBV15 with TRBJ1-2, with 7 bases matching TRBD1. J lost 1 base, V lost 6 bases, and 8 bases had no gene match. The length of the CDR3 is 15 residues. Germline V lookup: CDR1 LNHNV, CDR2 YYDKDF (reference sequence). The CDR3 sequence: CATRNGDSLNYGYTF. DNA for the CDR3: TGTGCCACCAGGAACGGGGACAGCCTTAACTATGGCTACACCTTC. Full variable domain (missing parts from reference TRBV15 and TRBJ1-2): DAMVIQNPRYQVTQFGKPVTLSCSQTLNHNVMYWYQQKSSQAPKLLFHYYDKDFNNEADTPDNFQSRRPNTSFCFLDIRSPGLGDTAMYLCATRNGDSLNYGYTFGSGTRLTVV.

The chain carries TRBV2 and TRBJ1-5; unclear D gene. The CDR3 consists of 13 residues. Germline V CDR1 and CDR2: SNHLY, FYNNEI. V shed 8 bases and J shed 8 bases, with 16 bases lying between them. As DNA, the CDR3 is TGTGCCAGCGCGCGACTCCGGGTTGAGCCCCAGCATTTT. Amino acid sequence: CASARLRVEPQHF.

The chain carries TRBV28 and TRBJ1-1; TRBD1 matches at 7 bases. The germline CDR1 and CDR2 sequences are MDHEN and SYDVKM. There are 11 residues in the CDR3. CDR3 DNA: TGTGCAGCTAGGGGGCATACTGAAGCTTTCTTT. It translates to CAARGHTEAFF. Using reference TRBV28 and TRBJ1-1 for the parts outside the CDR3, the full variable domain is DVKVTQSSRYLVKRTGEKVFLECVQDMDHENMFWYRQDPGLGLRLIYFSYDVKMKEKGDIPEGYSVSREKKERFSLILESASTNQTSMYLCAARGHTEAFFGQGTRLTVV.

The chain uses TRBV19 and TRBJ2-7; TRBD2 matches at 12 bases. The CDR3 is made up of 15 amino acids. From germline, CDR1 is LNHDA and CDR2 SQIVND (reference sequence). Losses at the gene ends were 6 bases for V and 4 bases for J; bases not matched to a gene: 7. The CDR3 nucleotides are TGTGCCAGTAGACCTAGCGGGGGGGCCTCGTACGAGCAGTACTTC. It codes for CASRPSGGASYEQYF.

In the case of this clone: The identical CDR3 is also encoded by other nucleotide sequences in the sample. V and J are TRBV15 and TRBJ2-3; a weak D match, TRBD2 (5 bases). This CDR3 spans 13 amino acids. Germline V lookup: CDR1 LNHNV, CDR2 YYDKDF (reference sequence). Trimming removed 1 base at V and 4 bases at J, with 6 bases between. This CDR3 is CATSRGGSDTQYF. In DNA form, the CDR3 reads TGTGCCACCAGCAGAGGAGGGTCAGATACGCAGTATTTT. Looking up the rest from reference TRBV15 and TRBJ2-3 gives the full variable domain: DAMVIQNPRYQVTQFGKPVTLSCSQTLNHNVMYWYQQKSSQAPKLLFHYYDKDFNNEADTPDNFQSRRPNTSFCFLDIRSPGLGDTAMYLCATSRGGSDTQYFGPGTRLTVL.

J is TRBJ2-3 and V is TRBV18; D ambiguous. The CDR3 covers 11 residues. Per the germline V gene, CDR1 is KGHSH and CDR2 is LQKENI. Trimming removed 3 bases from V and 5 bases from J, with 3 bases in between. The CDR3 DNA is TGTGCCAGCTCACCCGGAGATACGCAGTATTTT. This translates into CASSPGDTQYF.

The rearrangement links TRBV7-9 to TRBJ2-2; D might be TRBD2 (5 bases). The CDR3 consists of 15 residues. Germline CDR1 is SEHNR and CDR2 is FQNEAQ (reference sequence). Between the trimmed V and J ends, which lost 0 bases and 1 base, there was a span of 6 bases. The CDR3 DNA reads as TGTGCCAGCAGCTTAGCAGGACTGAACACCGGGGAGCTGTTTTTT. This gives the protein CASSLAGLNTGELFF.

The chain recombines TRBV5-1 with TRBJ2-6, with D possibly matching TRBD2 (5 bases). Germline V gene sequence: CDR1 SGHRS, CDR2 YFSETQ. CDR3 length equals 17 residues. V lost 1 base and J lost 0, with 11 bases in between. The DNA for the CDR3 is TGCGCCAGCAGCTTGCTTTTTGGGAGCTCTGGGGCCAACGTCCTGACTTTC. Its translation: CASSLLFGSSGANVLTF.

V gene TRBV5-1 combines with J gene TRBJ1-1, with D uncertain. Germline CDR1 is SGHRS and CDR2 is YFSETQ. This CDR3 contains 14 residues. V was pared by 4 bases and J by 5 bases, with 15 bases between. The CDR3, as DNA: TGCGCCAGCAGCGCGTCGGACGGGAGGACTGAAGCTTTCTTT. Protein: CASSASDGRTEAFF. The full variable domain, rest sourced from reference TRBV5-1 and TRBJ1-1, is KAGVTQTPRYLIKTRGQQVTLSCSPISGHRSVSWYQQTPGQGLQFLFEYFSETQRNKGNFPGRFSGRQFSNSRSEMNVSTLELGDSALYLCASSASDGRTEAFFGQGTRLTVV.

The chain couples TRBV2 to TRBJ1-2, with 7 bases matching TRBD1. Germline values: CDR1 SNHLY, CDR2 FYNNEI. The CDR3 runs to 17 residues. Unmatched junction bases numbered 10, after V lost 2 bases and J lost 1 base. Here the CDR3 DNA reads TGTGCCAGCAGTGAATTCGGGGGACAGAAACTTAACTATGGCTACACCTTC. It yields the protein CASSEFGGQKLNYGYTF.

This clone was observed once. The chain combines TRBV18 with TRBJ1-1; D might be TRBD1 (5 bases). This CDR3 is 15 amino acids long. Germline CDR1 KGHSH, CDR2 LQKENI. V lost 1 base and J lost 2, with 11 bases in between. CDR3: CASSPLLWTNTEAFF. CDR3 sequence (DNA): TGTGCCAGCTCACCACTTCTGTGGACAAACACTGAAGCTTTCTTT.

V is TRBV7-8 and J is TRBJ1-2; D remains ambiguous. The V end lost 1 base, the J end lost 4 bases, and 4 bases lay between the germline ends. The CDR3 totals 12 residues. Germline V gene data show CDR1 as SGHVS and CDR2 as FQNEAQ. The CDR3 protein is CASSLGPYGYTF. As DNA, the CDR3 is TGTGCCAGCAGCTTAGGGCCCTATGGCTACACCTTC. Based on the CDR3 plus reference TRBV7-8 and TRBJ1-2, the full variable domain is GAGVSQSPRYKVAKRGQDVALRCDPISGHVSLFWYQQALGQGPEFLTYFQNEAQLDKSGLPSDRFFAERPEGSVSTLKIQRTQQEDSAVYLCASSLGPYGYTFGSGTRLTVV.

The genes are TRBV5-1 and TRBJ1-2, with D perhaps TRBD1 (5 bases). V lost 4 bases to trimming and J lost 8 bases, with 18 bases between them. Germline CDR1 is SGHRS and CDR2 is YFSETQ. The CDR3 has 14 amino acids. The CDR3 is CASSGQAQKGGYTF. CDR3 bases: TGCGCCAGCAGCGGGCAGGCCCAAAAGGGGGGCTACACCTTC.